The table lists the clone carrying this T cell receptor beta chain with a count of one. This record comes from a study of blood T cell repertoires in COVID-19. Looking at the study overall: T cells, B-cell-depleted T cells, or PBMCs provided the cDNA or gDNA that served as material.

The CDR3 consists of 16 residues. Trimming left V 0 bases short and J 7 bases short, with 18 bases between. Germline values: CDR1 LGHDT, CDR2 YNNKEL (reference sequence). Repertoires were generated with immunoSEQ multiplex PCR, while TCRdb's copy carries only in-frame clones and drops some. The data show 250,000 to 300,000 clones, approximately 91% seen once. Recruitment covered about two dozen US areas and drew participants whose ages spanned roughly 18 to 100 years. Participant-reported clinical history was the basis for cohort assignment. This chain joins TRBV3-1 (or the pseudogene TRBV3-2) and TRBJ1-2; no clear D. The sequencing sample was made of PBMCs or T cells enriched from blood (not recorded which). The source is a woman in her thirties or forties with acute COVID-19. The CDR3 here is CASSQEGEGIAGGYTF. CDR3 nucleotides: TGTGCCAGCAGCCAAGAAGGTGAGGGAATAGCGGGTGGCTACACCTTC.